This T cell receptor beta chain was identified in a study of cytomegalovirus exposure and HLA in healthy donors. The PCR contained 60 Vbeta and 13 Jbeta primers. Under the authors' procedure: In a later analysis, the count reached 74 million or so unique TCR beta chains, with about 9.9 million shared. Here immunoSEQ multiplex PCR was the method, and the copy in TCRdb shows in-frame clones only, minus some. V and J calls and clone size come straight from that table; D and trimming were deduced from the DNA. Found here are around 64,000 clones, approximately 83% of them singletons; the top ten hold around 10%. On this clone: Its specificity is unknown.

Study-level findings and limits: Whilst most TCR sequences proved rare, a subset of public TCRs occurred across many donors.

The CDR3 consists of 14 residues. Trimming stripped 4 bases from V and 4 bases from J, with 10 bases between. Germline assignment: CDR1 MNHEY and CDR2 SMNVEV (reference sequence). Donors had nominal health at sampling but likely had unrecorded immune exposures. The chain combines TRBV27 with TRBJ2-2; a weak D match, TRBD1 (6 bases). The sequenced sample consisted of PBMCs. The sequence derives from a female donor in good health and CMV-seronegative. CDR3 region: CASSSGAATGELFF. CDR3 DNA sequence: TGTGCCAGCAGTTCAGGGGCGGCCACCGGGGAGCTGTTTTTT.